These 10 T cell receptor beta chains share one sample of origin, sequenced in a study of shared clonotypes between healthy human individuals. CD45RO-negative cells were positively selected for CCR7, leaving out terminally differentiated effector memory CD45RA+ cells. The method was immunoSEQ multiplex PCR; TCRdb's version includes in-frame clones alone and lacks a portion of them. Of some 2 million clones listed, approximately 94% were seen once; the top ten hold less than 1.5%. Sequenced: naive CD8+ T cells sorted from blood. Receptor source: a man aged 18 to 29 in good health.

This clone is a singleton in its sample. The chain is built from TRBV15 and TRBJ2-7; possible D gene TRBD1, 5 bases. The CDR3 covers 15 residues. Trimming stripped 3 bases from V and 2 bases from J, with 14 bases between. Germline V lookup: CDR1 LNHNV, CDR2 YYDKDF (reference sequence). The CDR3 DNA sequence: TGTGCCACCAGCAGGGTGGGGCCAGGAGCCTACGAGCAGTACTTC. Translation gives CATSRVGPGAYEQYF.

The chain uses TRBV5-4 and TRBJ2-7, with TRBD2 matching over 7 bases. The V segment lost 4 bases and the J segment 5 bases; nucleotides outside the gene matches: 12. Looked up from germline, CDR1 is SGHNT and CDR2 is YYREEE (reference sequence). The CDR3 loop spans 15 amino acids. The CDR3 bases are TGTGCCAGCAGCACCGCCCAAGCGGGGATCGACGAGCAGTACTTC. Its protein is CASSTAQAGIDEQYF.

The CDR3 sequence: CASSLTGTSSEKLFF. The CDR3 DNA sequence: TGTGCCAGCAGTTTAACAGGGACCTCAAGTGAAAAACTGTTTTTT. This chain joins TRBV28 and TRBJ1-4, with D possibly matching TRBD1 (6 bases). The CDR3 extends over 15 amino acids. Germline V lookup: CDR1 MDHEN, CDR2 SYDVKM. V dropped 2 bases and J dropped 7 bases, with 14 bases sitting between them. The whole variable domain, remainder taken from reference TRBV28 and TRBJ1-4, is DVKVTQSSRYLVKRTGEKVFLECVQDMDHENMFWYRQDPGLGLRLIYFSYDVKMKEKGDIPEGYSVSREKKERFSLILESASTNQTSMYLCASSLTGTSSEKLFFGSGTQLSVL.

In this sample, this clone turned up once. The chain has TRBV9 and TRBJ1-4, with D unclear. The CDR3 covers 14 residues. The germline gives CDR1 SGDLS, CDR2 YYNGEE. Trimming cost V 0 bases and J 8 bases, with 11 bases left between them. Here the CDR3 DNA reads TGTGCCAGCAGCGTAGCATCGGAGGAGGAAAAACTGTTTTTT. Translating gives CASSVASEEEKLFF.

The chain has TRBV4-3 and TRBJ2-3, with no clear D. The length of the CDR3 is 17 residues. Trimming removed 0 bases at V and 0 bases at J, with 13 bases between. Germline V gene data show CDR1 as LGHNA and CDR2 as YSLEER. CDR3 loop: CASSQDPAASSTDTQYF. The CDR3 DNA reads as TGCGCCAGCAGCCAAGATCCTGCGGCTTCTAGCACAGATACGCAGTATTTT.

The CDR3 nucleotides read TGCAGCTTGGGGGCAGGGGGGAATGAGCAGTTCTTC. This sequence encodes CSLGAGGNEQFF. V usage is TRBV29-1 and J usage is TRBJ2-1; maybe TRBD1 (7 bases). Germline V CDR1 and CDR2: SQVTM, ANQGSEA. Trimming took 8 bases from V and 7 from J, leaving 15 bases between them. This CDR3 region has 12 residues.

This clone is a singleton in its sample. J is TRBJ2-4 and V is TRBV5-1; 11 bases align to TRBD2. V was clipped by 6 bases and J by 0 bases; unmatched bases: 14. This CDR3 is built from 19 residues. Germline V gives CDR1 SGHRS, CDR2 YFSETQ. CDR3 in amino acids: CASKLPGLAEHLAKNIQYF. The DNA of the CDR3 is TGCGCCAGCAAACTACCGGGACTAGCGGAACACCTAGCCAAAAACATTCAGTACTTC.

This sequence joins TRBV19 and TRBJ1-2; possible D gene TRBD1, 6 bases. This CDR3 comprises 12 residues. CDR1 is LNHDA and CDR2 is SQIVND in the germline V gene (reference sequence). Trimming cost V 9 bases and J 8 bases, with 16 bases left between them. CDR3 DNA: TGTGCCAGCCATTCAGGGGCTCTCGGCTACACCTTC. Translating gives CASHSGALGYTF.

In DNA form, the CDR3 reads TGTGCCGACGCCCGGGAGGCAGGGGACCACAATGAGCAGTTCTTC. This translates into CADAREAGDHNEQFF. The chain links TRBV2 to TRBJ2-1; perhaps TRBD2 as D (7 bases). V was trimmed by 11 bases and J by 5 bases, leaving 22 bases between them. The CDR3 loop spans 15 amino acids. The germline V gene encodes CDR1 SNHLY and CDR2 FYNNEI.

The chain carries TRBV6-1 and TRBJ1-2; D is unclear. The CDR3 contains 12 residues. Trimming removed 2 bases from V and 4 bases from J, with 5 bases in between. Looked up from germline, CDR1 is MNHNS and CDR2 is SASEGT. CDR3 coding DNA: TGTGCCAGCAGTGAACACATCTATGGCTACACCTTC. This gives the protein CASSEHIYGYTF.